Shown below are 30 T cell receptor beta chains from a single sample sequenced in a study of blood T cell repertoires in COVID-19 (dated by TCRdb to 2019 to 2021). Library prep was done by the immunoSEQ multiplex PCR assay. TCRdb took over this immuneACCESS table, retaining in-frame rearrangements with V and J assigned. Such tables are incomplete; in checked studies, under half of the missing clones stem from an unresolved V gene, and the remainder is unexplained. In this sample the table shows a few hundred thousand clones, about nine tenths of which occur a single time. The leading ten clones occupy 2.2% of the sample. Sequencing was done on a sample of peripheral blood. The source of these receptors is a man under 40 who had recovered from COVID-19.

This clone was detected only once. The chain recombines TRBV6-5 with TRBJ1-2; 10 nucleotides match TRBD1. V lost 6 bases, J lost 7 bases, and 8 bases stayed unmatched. From germline, CDR1 is MNHEY and CDR2 SVGAGI. This CDR3 is 14 amino acids long. DNA of the CDR3: TGTGCCAGCAGCCGGGACAGGGGACTTGGTGGCTACACCTTC. Protein: CASSRDRGLGGYTF.

This chain uses TRBV5-4 with TRBJ1-2; no reliable D call. V lost 0 bases to trimming and J lost 4 bases, with 7 bases between them. The CDR3 is 13 amino acids. Germline values: CDR1 SGHNT, CDR2 YYREEE (reference sequence). The CDR3 region is CASSLERGYGYTF. The CDR3 DNA reads as TGTGCCAGCAGCTTGGAACGGGGCTATGGCTACACCTTC.

The J gene is TRBJ1-5, the V gene TRBV19; D call uncertain. CDR3 length: 12 residues. V was cut by 5 bases and J by 4 bases, with 6 bases left in between. CDR1 is LNHDA and CDR2 is SQIVND in the germline V gene (reference sequence). As DNA, the CDR3 is TGTGCCAGTAGTTTCGTGAATCAGCCCCAGCATTTT. It specifies CASSFVNQPQHF.

The rearrangement links TRBV30 to TRBJ1-5, with D unresolved. Germline lookup yields CDR1 GTSNPN and CDR2 SVGIG (reference sequence). The germline V and J ends were trimmed by 2 bases and 4 bases, with 9 bases remaining between them. The CDR3 runs 13 residues. CDR3 protein: CAWSMAENQPQHF. The DNA for the CDR3 is TGTGCCTGGAGTATGGCAGAAAATCAGCCCCAGCATTTT.

This chain joins TRBV6-5 and TRBJ2-3; the match to TRBD2 covers 12 bases. Trimming removed 6 bases from V and 6 bases from J; junction bases left unmatched: 1. The CDR3 covers 13 residues. CDR1 and CDR2 from the germline V gene are MNHEY and SVGAGI. The DNA for the CDR3 is TGTGCCAGCAGCCTAGCGGGGGGGGATACGCAGTATTTT. Translated: CASSLAGGDTQYF.

CDR3 nucleotides: TGTGCCAGCAGTGTTAATCGAGGAAAAATAAACACTGAAGCTTTCTTT. It specifies CASSVNRGKINTEAFF. The chain recombines TRBV2 with TRBJ1-1; D is undetermined. Germline V CDR1 and CDR2: SNHLY, FYNNEI. The CDR3 runs 16 residues. The ends were cut back, 4 bases at V and 2 bases at J, with 17 bases in the middle.

This chain connects TRBV3-1 (or the pseudogene TRBV3-2) to TRBJ2-5; perhaps TRBD1 as D (5 bases). The ends were cut back, 1 base at V and 4 bases at J, with 13 bases in the middle. The CDR3 totals 15 residues. CDR1 and CDR2 (germline): LGHDT, YNNKEL (reference sequence). The CDR3 loop is CASSQVGTRVETQYF. DNA of the CDR3: TGTGCCAGCAGCCAAGTGGGTACCAGGGTAGAGACCCAGTACTTC.

This CDR3 is CASSPPQGGYTF. Here the CDR3 DNA reads TGTGCCAGCTCACCACCGCAGGGAGGCTACACCTTC. The genes are TRBV18 and TRBJ1-2; maybe TRBD1 (5 bases). Trimming shortened V by 0 bases and J by 8 bases, and 7 bases separated the two germline ends. The CDR3 loop spans 12 amino acids. Looked up from germline, CDR1 is KGHSH and CDR2 is LQKENI.

The rearrangement uses TRBV19 and TRBJ2-3, with D hard to call. Trimming took 2 bases from V and 5 from J, leaving 5 bases between them. The CDR3 loop spans 12 amino acids. From germline, CDR1 is LNHDA and CDR2 SQIVND (reference sequence). CDR3 region: CASSITGDTQYF. CDR3 DNA sequence: TGTGCCAGTAGTATAACTGGAGATACGCAGTATTTT.

The chain recombines TRBV6-5 with TRBJ2-5; TRBD1 matches 8 bases. V trimming: 6 bases; J trimming: 5 bases; junction bases outside the gene matches: 8. The CDR3 has 14 residues. CDR1 is MNHEY, CDR2 SVGAGI, per germline. CDR3 sequence: CASSPDRGLETQYF. Written as DNA, the CDR3 is TGTGCCAGCAGCCCCGACAGGGGATTGGAGACCCAGTACTTC.

The chain recombines TRBV12-3 or TRBV12-4 with TRBJ2-3; the D is unclear. This CDR3 region has 13 residues. Deletions cut 6 bases from V and 4 bases from J, with 11 bases between. The DNA for the CDR3 is TGTGCCAGCAGACTACCAGAGCCAGATACGCAGTATTTT. This translates into CASRLPEPDTQYF.

The chain links TRBV12-3 or TRBV12-4 to TRBJ2-4, with 8 nucleotides matching TRBD2. The CDR3 is made up of 13 amino acids. V was clipped by 10 bases and J by 6 bases; unmatched bases: 8. The CDR3 here is CATGSGEGNIQYF. Here the CDR3 DNA reads TGTGCCACCGGTAGCGGGGAAGGAAACATTCAGTACTTC.

CDR3 nucleotides: TGTGCCAGCAGCCCGGGACAGTTAAACATTCAGTACTTC. Translated: CASSPGQLNIQYF. The chain combines TRBV5-5 with TRBJ2-4, with 7 bases identical to TRBD1. With V trimmed by 4 bases and J by 6 bases, 4 bases remained unmatched. The germline gives CDR1 SGHKS, CDR2 YYEKEE (reference sequence). The CDR3 is 13 residues long.

This clone was observed a few times. The rearrangement uses TRBV4-2 and TRBJ2-5; D not resolved. The CDR3 spans 13 residues. The ends were cut back, 0 bases at V and 5 bases at J, with 7 bases in the middle. Germline CDR1 and CDR2: LGHNA and YNFKEQ. In DNA, the CDR3 is TGTGCCAGCAGCCAAGAGTTTCTCGAGACCCAGTACTTC. This sequence encodes CASSQEFLETQYF.

This clone was seen a single time. The V and J genes are TRBV9 and TRBJ2-2, with 7 positions matching TRBD1. Germline V gives CDR1 SGDLS, CDR2 YYNGEE. Trimming removed 0 bases from V and 3 bases from J; junction bases left unmatched: 2. The CDR3 is 15 amino acids. The CDR3 is CASSVGQGHTGELFF. CDR3 DNA sequence: TGTGCCAGCAGCGTAGGACAGGGCCACACCGGGGAGCTGTTTTTT.

The rearrangement joins TRBV3-1 (or the pseudogene TRBV3-2) to TRBJ1-2; 8 bases line up with TRBD1. CDR3 length: 15 amino acids. V shed 5 bases and J 2 bases; nucleotides not matched to a gene: 7. Per the germline V gene, CDR1 is LGHDT and CDR2 is YNNKEL (reference sequence). The CDR3 reads CASSGSTGVNYGYTF. CDR3 nucleotides: TGTGCCAGCAGCGGATCGACAGGGGTAAACTATGGCTACACCTTC.

The V and J genes are TRBV12-5 and TRBJ1-6; the D is unclear. The CDR3 sequence is 15 residues long. V was clipped by 4 bases and J by 7 bases, with 14 bases between them. Germline values: CDR1 LGHNT, CDR2 FRNRAP. CDR3 protein: CASGSSGEANSPLHF. The CDR3, as DNA: TGTGCTAGTGGTTCATCCGGCGAGGCGAATTCACCCCTCCACTTT.

J is TRBJ1-2 and V is TRBV9; 7 nucleotides match TRBD1. Looked up from germline, CDR1 is SGDLS and CDR2 is YYNGEE. The trim removed 2 bases at V and 5 bases at J, leaving 9 bases unmatched. This CDR3 comprises 15 residues. Written as DNA, the CDR3 is TGTGCCAGCAGCGTGACACCCGGGACAGAATATGGCTACACCTTC. Its translation is CASSVTPGTEYGYTF.

The chain couples TRBV5-6 to TRBJ2-3, with D perhaps matching TRBD1 (6 bases). Looked up from germline, CDR1 is SGHDT and CDR2 is YYEEEE. The CDR3 contains 16 residues. V lost 3 bases to trimming and J lost 6 bases, with 20 bases between them. CDR3 sequence: CASSSTGRSRGDTQYF. The CDR3 DNA is TGTGCCAGCAGCTCGACTGGCCGGTCTAGGGGGGATACGCAGTATTTT. The entire variable domain, with the rest obtained from reference TRBV5-6 and TRBJ2-3, is as follows: DAGVTQSPTHLIKTRGQQVTLRCSPKSGHDTVSWYQQALGQGPQFIFQYYEEEERQRGNFPDRFSGHQFPNYSSELNVNALLLGDSALYLCASSSTGRSRGDTQYFGPGTRLTVL.

The chain combines TRBV28 with TRBJ2-3; 9 bases align to TRBD2. V was clipped by 1 base and J by 2 bases; unmatched bases: 4. Germline V gene data show CDR1 as MDHEN and CDR2 as SYDVKM. CDR3 length: 16 residues. Here the CDR3 DNA reads TGTGCCAGCAGTTTATTGAGCGGGGGGATCACAGATACGCAGTATTTT. Its protein product is CASSLLSGGITDTQYF.

Only one count was recorded for this clone. The V and J genes are TRBV7-9 and TRBJ1-3; D is unresolved. CDR3 size: 13 residues. CDR1 and CDR2 (germline): SEHNR, FQNEAQ (reference sequence). V lost 8 bases, J lost 3 bases, and 11 bases lay in between. The CDR3 nucleotides read TGTGCCAGCGGGGAGAAGGGTGGAAACACCATATATTTT. This sequence encodes CASGEKGGNTIYF.

The CDR3 DNA sequence: TGTGCCAGCAGTCCCGGAGCTAACTATGGCTACACCTTC. Its translation is CASSPGANYGYTF. V usage is TRBV6-2 or TRBV6-3 and J usage is TRBJ1-2; D gene ambiguous. V gave up 5 bases and J gave up 0 bases, with 7 bases separating them. The CDR3 sequence is 13 residues long. Per germline, CDR1 MNHEY and CDR2 SVGEGT.

This clone has a handful of counts. The V call is TRBV6-5, the J call TRBJ2-7; D gene uncertain. V dropped 3 bases and J dropped 6 bases, with 6 bases sitting between them. This CDR3 comprises 11 residues. CDR1 and CDR2 from the germline V gene are MNHEY and SVGAGI. The CDR3 loop is CASSYLGEQYF. For the CDR3, the DNA is TGTGCCAGCAGTTATCTAGGCGAGCAGTACTTC.

The rearrangement uses TRBV29-1 and TRBJ1-1; 9 positions match TRBD1. CDR3 length: 13 residues. Germline V gene data show CDR1 as SQVTM and CDR2 as ANQGSEA. Trimming removed 8 bases from V and 3 bases from J; junction bases left unmatched: 7. The CDR3 is CSSSQGADTEAFF. CDR3 in DNA: TGCAGCTCGTCACAGGGGGCTGACACTGAAGCTTTCTTT. Filled out from reference TRBV29-1 and TRBJ1-1, the complete variable domain reads SAVISQKPSRDICQRGTSLTIQCQVDSQVTMMFWYRQQPGQSLTLIATANQGSEATYESGFVIDKFPISRPNLTFSTLTVSNMSPEDSSIYLCSSSQGADTEAFFGQGTRLTVV.

V usage is TRBV27 and J usage is TRBJ1-4; possibly TRBD1 for D (6 bases). Per the germline V gene, CDR1 is MNHEY and CDR2 is SMNVEV (reference sequence). V lost 0 bases and J 10 bases, leaving 21 bases between the germline ends. The CDR3 spans 17 residues. DNA of the CDR3: TGTGCCAGCAGTTTATCCTATATCGCAATTCAACAGGGAAAACTGTTTTTT. Its translation: CASSLSYIAIQQGKLFF.

This chain uses TRBV28 with TRBJ2-6, with D perhaps matching TRBD2 (5 bases). CDR1 MDHEN and CDR2 SYDVKM come from the germline V gene. The CDR3 length is 16 residues. V was trimmed by 5 bases and J by 3 bases, leaving 14 bases between them. CDR3 nucleotide sequence: TGTGCCAGCAGTATTGCTCGGGGTGGTGGGGCCAACGTCCTGACTTTC. Protein sequence: CASSIARGGGANVLTF.

The chain uses TRBV18 and TRBJ1-1; no clear D gene. In germline, CDR1 is KGHSH, CDR2 LQKENI. The CDR3 covers 15 residues. With 2 bases removed from V and 2 bases from J, the gap between germline ends came to 12 bases. CDR3 bases: TGTGCCAGCTCACCAGGGAGTCGATCAAACACTGAAGCTTTCTTT. Encoded protein: CASSPGSRSNTEAFF.

This clone was observed a handful of times. The V gene is TRBV9, the J gene TRBJ1-2; D remains unclear. The CDR3 runs to 15 residues. V lost 0 bases, J lost 0 bases, and 9 bases lay in between. The germline CDR1 and CDR2 sequences are SGDLS and YYNGEE. For the CDR3, the DNA is TGTGCCAGCAGCGTAGCCGAGGATACTAACTATGGCTACACCTTC. Translating it yields CASSVAEDTNYGYTF.

The J gene is TRBJ1-4, the V gene TRBV6-4; D not resolved. In germline, CDR1 is MRHNA, CDR2 SNTAGT. The V end lost 5 bases, the J end lost 8 bases, and 18 bases lay between the germline ends. This CDR3 has 15 amino acids. The CDR3 loop reads CASSKTAEVGEKLFF. The CDR3, as DNA: TGTGCCAGCAGTAAAACTGCGGAGGTTGGGGAAAAACTGTTTTTT.

This rearrangement joins TRBV6-1 to TRBJ1-2; D uncertain. V shed 1 base and J shed 7 bases, with 13 bases lying between them. There are 14 residues in the CDR3. Looked up from germline, CDR1 is MNHNS and CDR2 is SASEGT. The CDR3 here is CASSEVPGIFGYTF. CDR3 bases: TGTGCCAGCAGTGAAGTGCCGGGAATATTTGGCTACACCTTC.